This TCR beta chain stems from a study of CD8 T cells in ankylosing spondylitis. Concerning this clonotype: Its antigen is not identified.

It was by quantitative 5'-RACE with molecular barcodes that TCR beta libraries were made. TCRdb re-called the 5' RACE reads through MiXCR, storing one row per CDR3 protein. The sample has around 480,000 distinct CDR3 sequences, 15% to 20% seen once. Study results and caveats: Characteristic of ankylosing spondylitis blood, it appeared, was a TCR beta motif comprising about 8 highly homologous variants. With a CD8+ phenotype, disease-linked clones were relatively rare in peripheral blood. Clones tied to disease were said to be significantly enriched in matched ankylosing spondylitis synovial fluid. Some of the motif variants had earlier been found in reactive arthritis patients' fluid and blood.

This receptor was identified in a male donor with ankylosing spondylitis. Sequenced material: blood, either unsorted or a sorted T cell fraction (not recorded which).

The CDR3: CSALGLAGFPLQFF. In DNA form, the CDR3 reads TGCAGTGCTTTAGGACTAGCGGGATTTCCCTTGCAGTTCTTC. V gene TRBV20-1 combines with J gene TRBJ2-1, with TRBD2 matching over 12 bases. CDR1 DFQATT and CDR2 SNEGSKA come from the germline V gene (reference sequence). The CDR3 spans 14 residues. Trimming removed 5 bases from V and 12 bases from J; junction bases left unmatched: 11.